The clone carrying this T cell receptor beta chain was counted between two and nine times. Its antigen remains unknown. Researchers reported that TCR beta cDNA libraries carried unique molecular identifiers. Input populations of roughly 1 to 11 million T cells gave rise to 500,000 or so cDNA molecules. MiXCR, run by TCRdb on the PCR reads, gives a single entry per CDR3 protein. The sample contains 650,000 to 850,000 distinct CDR3 sequences, under 70% of which appear only once. This sample is drawn from a study of post-analysis software for immune sequencing data. Study overall: Several disease courses (relapsing-remitting, secondary progressive and progressive-relapsing) of multiple sclerosis were included.

Trimming took 6 bases from V and 4 from J; bases not matched to a gene: 7. CDR3 length equals 14 residues. CDR1 is MGHDK and CDR2 is SYGVNS in the germline V gene. Study-wide points: Comparison with controls showed significantly lower normalized Chao1 diversity in multiple sclerosis patients. When the samples were clustered directly with F measure, those that had been prepared in the same batch showed strong co-clustering. Roughly five TRBV segments were more frequent in patients than controls; TRBV5-6, TRBV5-1 and TRBV20-1 belonged to this group.

This TCR came from a girl aged 10 to 17 with multiple sclerosis. The sequenced material came from blood. This chain links TRBV25-1 with TRBJ2-7, with 9 bases fitting TRBD1. The CDR3 nucleotides read TGTGCCAGCAGCACCGGGACAGGGTGGTACGAGCAGTACTTC. It yields the protein CASSTGTGWYEQYF.